This is a list of T cell receptor beta chains from one sample in a study of blood T cells in healthy people across ages. TCRdb re-called the 5' RACE reads through MiXCR, storing one row per CDR3 protein. The sample carries some 1 million distinct CDR3 sequences, 45% recorded once. Sample: blood. The receptors were sampled from an older woman in good health. Both conserved end residues are part of each CDR3. A D gene is named only where the DNA matches it firmly.

V,D,CDR3
TRBV4-1,.,CASSAYTGELFF
TRBV7-9,TRBD1,CASSSGQGLHEQYF
TRBV7-2,TRBD2,CASSLDGRDYLYEQYF
TRBV29-1,.,CSAGESTDTQYF
TRBV29-1,.,CSGDFTDTQYF
TRBV20-1,.,CSARDRTDRNTEAFF
TRBV2,.,CASSIGGLREQYF
TRBV5-6,.,CASSLGVRDKINSEQFF
TRBV5-1,.,CASSGNLGRVNTEAFF
TRBV25-1,TRBD2,CASRRAGGTGANVLTF
TRBV11-2,TRBD1,CASSLIDRGMGGYTF
TRBV7-9,TRBD1,CASTMDRVTDTQYF
TRBV5-1,.,CTSTLFLLSLEETQYF
TRBV25-1,.,CASSAGMGGSTEAFF
TRBV9,.,CASSVGPDQQYF
TRBV4-1,TRBD2,CASSPGLAGGSAKNIQYF
TRBV20-1,TRBD2,CSAPGLAGVTDTQYF
TRBV28,.,CASSLTLSREKLFF
TRBV15,TRBD1,CATSRDLLQGDTYEQYF
TRBV6-4,.,CASSAQVGSEQFF
TRBV28,TRBD2,CASAGTKYNEQFF
TRBV28,TRBD1,CASSHTGQRTDTQYF
TRBV30,.,CAWRRASQETQYF
TRBV7-6,.,CASQLGGEGFGEAFF
TRBV6-2/TRBV6-3,.,CASTLDARHYNTQYF
TRBV12-5,.,CASGLGDRETQYF
TRBV6-2/TRBV6-3,TRBD2,CASSSLAGVNYEQYF
TRBV27,.,CATRRDPNEQYF
TRBV29-1,.,CSVWAIQETQYF
TRBV20-1,TRBD2,CSARESTSGTDTQYF
TRBV7-8,TRBD1,CASSLASRQGSGEETQYF
TRBV20-1,.,CSARGSQGRSYEQYF
TRBV27,.,CASSFAGADRIIYGYTF
TRBV6-2/TRBV6-3,TRBD1,CASSPGDRVNQPQHF
TRBV11-2,.,CASSLDLQVANYGYTF
TRBV6-5,.,CASRGRGVYNEQFF
TRBV25-1,TRBD1,CASSGSSGQEREQYF
TRBV4-2,TRBD2,CASSQDEGLAGAFYNEQFF
TRBV30,TRBD2,CAWNPGLAFNEQYF
TRBV10-3,TRBD1,CAISEGQGDQPQHF
TRBV7-6,TRBD2,CASSLELAGNSYNEQFF
TRBV7-8,.,CASSLSWDPNTDTQYF
TRBV6-5,TRBD1,CASSYRSDRAKDEQYF
TRBV10-3,.,CAISGEENSDTQYF
TRBV25-1,.,CASSDRGAGANVLTF
TRBV2,.,CASSEARDYGYTF